Listed below are T cell receptor beta chains from one sample, sequenced in a study of OX40 agonist ivuxolimab in advanced cancers. Libraries were prepared by immunoSEQ multiplex PCR; TCRdb keeps only in-frame clonotypes and omits some of them. Found here are some 32,000 clones, 84% of them singletons; the top ten hold approximately 21%. The sequencing used CD4+ or CD8+ T cells sorted from blood, collected in a trial of the OX40 agonist ivuxolimab. All receptors derive from an adult with an advanced solid tumor such as melanoma, head and neck, liver or kidney cancer. Both conserved end residues are part of each CDR3. Fields, in order: J gene, V gene, clone size, D gene, CDR3 protein, CDR3 DNA. A D gene is named only where the DNA matches it firmly. A clone size is listed for some rows: how often the clone was seen (once, few, many), or a class if it is expanded.

TRBJ2-5,TRBV7-2,.,.,CASSPRTRGFETQYF,TGTGCCAGCAGCCCCCGGACAAGAGGCTTTGAGACCCAGTACTTC
TRBJ2-2,TRBV15,.,TRBD2,CATSRPGRANTGELFF,TGTGCCACCAGCCGCCCCGGGAGGGCCAACACCGGGGAGCTGTTTTTT
TRBJ2-7,TRBV7-3,.,TRBD2,CASSLKGLAGESYEQYF,TGTGCCAGCAGCTTAAAGGGACTAGCGGGGGAATCCTACGAGCAGTACTTC
TRBJ1-1,TRBV9,.,TRBD1,CASSLQGWGTEAFF,TGTGCCAGCAGCCTACAGGGGTGGGGGACTGAAGCTTTCTTT
TRBJ2-7,TRBV6-5,once,.,CASSYNRPASSYEQYF,TGTGCCAGCAGTTACAATAGGCCAGCGAGCTCCTACGAGCAGTACTTC
TRBJ2-2,TRBV11-1,few,TRBD2,CASRPGTRWYAGELFF,TGTGCCAGCAGGCCTGGGACTAGGTGGTACGCCGGGGAGCTGTTTTTT
TRBJ2-5,TRBV5-1,few,TRBD2,CASSVAGVETQYF,TGCGCCAGCAGCGTAGCGGGAGTAGAGACCCAGTACTTC
TRBJ1-1,TRBV18,.,.,CASSRAFF,TGTGCCAGCTCACGAGCTTTCTTT
TRBJ1-1,TRBV13,.,.,CASRQGYMNTEAFF,TGTGCCAGCAGACAGGGTTACATGAACACTGAAGCTTTCTTT
TRBJ1-3,TRBV7-2,once,.,CASSLSGGLGNTIYF,TGTGCCAGCAGCTTGTCGGGGGGGCTCGGAAACACCATATATTTT
TRBJ2-3,TRBV28,.,.,CASSLRPGGGTDTQYF,TGTGCCAGCAGTTTACGCCCCGGGGGTGGCACAGATACGCAGTATTTT
TRBJ1-5,TRBV4-1,once,.,CASSQVENQPQHF,TGCGCCAGCAGCCAAGTGGAGAATCAGCCCCAGCATTTT
TRBJ2-1,TRBV27,.,TRBD2,CASSLGTSGRDEQFF,TGTGCCAGCAGTTTAGGGACTAGCGGGAGAGATGAGCAGTTCTTC
TRBJ2-1,TRBV27,.,.,CASSLMSDTPYNEQFF,TGTGCCAGCAGTTTAATGTCCGATACCCCCTACAATGAGCAGTTCTTC
TRBJ2-7,TRBV5-8,.,TRBD2,CASRPGTSGRYEQYF,TGTGCCAGCAGACCGGGGACTAGCGGGAGGTACGAGCAGTACTTC
TRBJ2-1,TRBV27,.,TRBD1,CASSLGTGGSYNEQFF,TGTGCCAGCAGTTTAGGGACAGGGGGGTCGTACAATGAGCAGTTCTTC
TRBJ2-4,TRBV30,.,.,CAWTGWETKNIQYF,TGTGCCTGGACGGGGTGGGAGACCAAAAACATTCAGTACTTC
TRBJ2-1,TRBV12-5,.,TRBD2,CASGFSGVNEQFF,TGTGCTAGTGGTTTCAGCGGGGTCAATGAGCAGTTCTTC
TRBJ1-3,TRBV30,few,.,CAVKLSGNTIYF,TGTGCCGTAAAACTCTCTGGAAACACCATATATTTT
TRBJ2-7,TRBV28,.,TRBD2,CASSLSAGGFSYEQYF,TGTGCCAGCAGTTTATCAGCGGGAGGGTTCTCCTACGAGCAGTACTTC
TRBJ1-1,TRBV25-1,.,.,CASSSPGLTEAFF,TGTGCCAGCAGCTCCCCCGGGCTGACTGAAGCTTTCTTT
TRBJ1-2,TRBV27,.,.,CASSFGLNYGYTF,TGTGCCAGCAGTTTTGGTCTTAACTATGGCTACACCTTC
TRBJ1-6,TRBV9,.,.,CASSVSGEVTYNSPLHF,TGTGCCAGCAGCGTTTCGGGAGAAGTCACCTATAATTCACCCCTCCACTTT
TRBJ2-7,TRBV27,.,TRBD2,CASSLAGGRYEQYF,TGTGCCAGCAGTTTAGCGGGAGGTCGGTACGAGCAGTACTTC
TRBJ1-1,TRBV28,few,.,CASSTGLMNTEAFF,TGTGCCAGCAGTACGGGACTGATGAACACTGAAGCTTTCTTT
TRBJ1-4,TRBV4-1,.,.,CASSRGAIATNEKLFF,TGCGCCAGCAGCCGCGGGGCAATTGCAACTAATGAAAAACTGTTTTTT
TRBJ2-1,TRBV9,.,.,CASSPSGTPYNEQFF,TGTGCCAGCAGCCCCAGTGGGACCCCCTACAATGAGCAGTTCTTC
TRBJ2-7,TRBV5-1,.,TRBD1,CASSIGTGISYEQYF,TGCGCCAGCAGCATAGGGACAGGGATCTCCTACGAGCAGTACTTC
TRBJ2-3,TRBV7-9,.,.,CASSPREVPTDTQYF,TGTGCCAGCAGCCCCCGGGAAGTCCCAACCGATACGCAGTATTTT
TRBJ1-3,TRBV7-9,.,.,CASSLGTGAGNTIYF,TGTGCCAGCAGCTTAGGTACCGGGGCTGGAAACACCATATATTTT
TRBJ1-2,TRBV6-5,.,.,CASSYSMHRGDGYTF,TGTGCCAGCAGTTACTCGATGCACCGTGGCGATGGCTACACCTTC
TRBJ1-2,TRBV7-9,.,TRBD1,CASSRTGLGYGYTF,TGTGCCAGCAGCCGGACAGGACTTGGCTATGGCTACACCTTC
TRBJ1-2,TRBV4-2,.,.,CASSQDQGLYGYTF,TGTGCCAGCAGCCAAGATCAAGGGCTCTATGGCTACACCTTC
TRBJ2-7,TRBV21-1,.,.,CASNPRTSGSGRPGEQYF,TGTGCCAGCAACCCCCGGACTAGCGGGAGCGGCCGGCCTGGCGAGCAGTACTTC
TRBJ2-3,TRBV9,.,TRBD2,CASSRGGPNTQYF,TGTGCCAGCAGCCGCGGGGGGCCTAATACGCAGTATTTT
TRBJ1-1,TRBV11-2,.,.,CASSFDSVTEAFF,TGTGCCAGCAGCTTTGACAGTGTCACTGAAGCTTTCTTT
TRBJ2-2,TRBV9,.,TRBD2,CATSGTRESGELFF,TGTGCCACATCCGGGACTAGGGAGTCCGGGGAGCTGTTTTTT
TRBJ1-1,TRBV7-8,.,TRBD1,CASSSDRGNTEAFF,TGTGCCAGCAGCTCGGACAGGGGGAACACTGAAGCTTTCTTT
TRBJ2-7,TRBV11-2,.,.,CASTFSDRSSYEQYF,TGTGCCAGCACCTTCTCCGACAGGAGCTCCTACGAGCAGTACTTC
TRBJ2-1,TRBV7-9,few,TRBD2,CASSLPSRTSDDEQFF,TGTGCCAGCAGCCTACCCTCCCGGACTAGTGACGATGAGCAGTTCTTC
TRBJ2-7,TRBV28,.,TRBD1,CASSLGRTGGYEQYF,TGTGCCAGCAGTTTGGGCCGGACAGGGGGCTACGAGCAGTACTTC
TRBJ1-6,TRBV19,.,.,CASRRGESYNSPLHF,TGTGCCAGTAGACGGGGGGAGTCCTATAATTCACCCCTCCACTTT
TRBJ2-2,TRBV27,.,.,CASSFLANTGELFF,TGTGCCAGCAGTTTTTTGGCGAACACCGGGGAGCTGTTTTTT
TRBJ2-7,TRBV10-1,.,.,CASSEGTVSSYEQYF,TGCGCCAGCAGTGAGGGGACTGTGAGCTCCTACGAGCAGTACTTC
TRBJ2-5,TRBV6-5,once,TRBD2,CASSYGLAGAQETQYF,TGTGCCAGCAGTTACGGACTAGCGGGAGCCCAAGAGACCCAGTACTTC
TRBJ2-6,TRBV6-4,many,TRBD1,CASSQTGTDISGANVLTF,TGTGCCAGCAGTCAGACCGGGACAGATATCTCTGGGGCCAACGTCCTGACTTTC
TRBJ2-1,TRBV27,.,TRBD1,CASSPGTGVYNEQFF,TGTGCCAGCAGCCCCGGGACAGGGGTCTACAATGAGCAGTTCTTC
TRBJ2-5,TRBV4-1,.,.,CASSQESGFQETQYF,TGCGCCAGCAGCCAAGAATCGGGGTTCCAAGAGACCCAGTACTTC
TRBJ1-1,TRBV11-2,.,.,CASSPKGRPEAFF,TGTGCCAGCAGCCCGAAAGGGAGGCCTGAAGCTTTCTTT
TRBJ2-7,TRBV6-1,.,TRBD1,CASSDGTGSYEQYF,TGTGCCAGCAGTGACGGGACAGGGTCCTACGAGCAGTACTTC
TRBJ2-5,TRBV27,.,TRBD2,CASSSLTSGRALPYF,TGTGCCAGCAGTTCCCTGACTAGCGGGAGGGCCCTTCCTTACTTC
TRBJ1-2,TRBV19,few,TRBD1,CASSIGTETGGYTF,TGTGCCAGTAGTATCGGGACAGAAACGGGGGGCTACACCTTC
TRBJ1-1,TRBV19,.,TRBD1,CASSIRGLNTEAFF,TGTGCCAGTAGTATCAGGGGGCTCAACACTGAAGCTTTCTTT
TRBJ2-5,TRBV7-9,once,TRBD1,CASSSEDRGLGETQYF,TGTGCCAGCAGCTCGGAGGACAGGGGGCTAGGGGAGACCCAGTACTTC
TRBJ2-5,TRBV14,.,.,CASSQEWTRDQETQYF,TGTGCCAGCAGCCAAGAATGGACCAGGGACCAAGAGACCCAGTACTTC
TRBJ2-7,TRBV28,.,TRBD2,CASSYGLAGGPGSIYYYYEQYF,TGTGCCAGCAGTTATGGACTAGCGGGAGGGCCGGGCTCTATCTACTACTACTACGAGCAGTACTTC
TRBJ1-5,TRBV28,medium-sized,.,CASSSLVGFANQPQHF,TGTGCCAGCAGTTCATTGGTAGGGTTTGCCAATCAGCCCCAGCATTTT
TRBJ2-3,TRBV11-2,.,.,CASSFFDTQYF,TGTGCCAGCAGCTTCTTTGATACGCAGTATTTT
TRBJ2-1,TRBV27,.,.,CASTSDYNEQFF,TGTGCCAGCACTAGCGACTACAATGAGCAGTTCTTC
TRBJ1-4,TRBV28,.,.,CASSLRGELVEKLFF,TGTGCCAGCAGTTTACGGGGGGAACTAGTCGAAAAACTGTTTTTT